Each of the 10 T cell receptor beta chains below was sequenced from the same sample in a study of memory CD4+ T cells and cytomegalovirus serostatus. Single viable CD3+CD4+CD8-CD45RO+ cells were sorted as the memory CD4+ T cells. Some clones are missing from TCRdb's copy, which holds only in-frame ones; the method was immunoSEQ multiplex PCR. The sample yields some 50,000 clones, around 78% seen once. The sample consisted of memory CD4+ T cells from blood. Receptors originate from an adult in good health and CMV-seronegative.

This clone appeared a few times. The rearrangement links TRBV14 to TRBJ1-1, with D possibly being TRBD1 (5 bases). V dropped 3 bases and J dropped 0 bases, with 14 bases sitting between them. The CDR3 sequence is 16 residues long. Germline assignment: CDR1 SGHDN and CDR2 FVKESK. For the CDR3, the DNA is TGTGCCAGCAGCCATAGACGACAGCAAGTGAACACTGAAGCTTTCTTT. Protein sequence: CASSHRRQQVNTEAFF. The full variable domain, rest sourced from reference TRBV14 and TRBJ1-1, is EAGVTQFPSHSVIEKGQTVTLRCDPISGHDNLYWYRRVMGKEIKFLLHFVKESKQDESGMPNNRFLAERTGGTYSTLKVQPAELEDSGVYFCASSHRRQQVNTEAFFGQGTRLTVV.

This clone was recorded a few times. In nucleotides, the CDR3 is TGTGCCAGTAGTTCCGGAGTGGGAGACAGGCGCAATCAGCCCCAGCATTTT. Translation: CASSSGVGDRRNQPQHF. The rearrangement links TRBV19 to TRBJ1-5; possible D gene TRBD1, 6 bases. V was trimmed by 5 bases and J by 2 bases, leaving 19 bases between them. CDR1 and CDR2 (germline): LNHDA, SQIVND (reference sequence). This CDR3 has 17 residues.

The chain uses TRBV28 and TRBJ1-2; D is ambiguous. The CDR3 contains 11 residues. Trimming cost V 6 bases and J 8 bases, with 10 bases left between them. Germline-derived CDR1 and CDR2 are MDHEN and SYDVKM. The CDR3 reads CASRSPQGYTF. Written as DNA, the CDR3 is TGTGCCAGCAGGTCGCCGCAAGGCTACACCTTC.

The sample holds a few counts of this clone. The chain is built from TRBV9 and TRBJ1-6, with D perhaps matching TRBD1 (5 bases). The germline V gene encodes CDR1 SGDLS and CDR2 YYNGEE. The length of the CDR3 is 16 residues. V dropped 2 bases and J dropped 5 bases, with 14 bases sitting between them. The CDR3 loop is CASSVSLTANNSPLHF. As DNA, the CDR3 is TGTGCCAGCAGCGTCTCCTTGACAGCGAATAATTCACCCCTCCACTTT. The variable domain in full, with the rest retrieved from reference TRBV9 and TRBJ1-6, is DSGVTQTPKHLITATGQRVTLRCSPRSGDLSVYWYQQSLDQGLQFLIQYYNGEERAKGNILERFSAQQFPDLHSELNLSSLELGDSALYFCASSVSLTANNSPLHFGNGTRLTVT.

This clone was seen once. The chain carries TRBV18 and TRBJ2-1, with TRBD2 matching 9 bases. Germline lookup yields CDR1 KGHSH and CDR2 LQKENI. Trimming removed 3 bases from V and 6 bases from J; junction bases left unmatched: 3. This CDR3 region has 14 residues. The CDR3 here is CASSPGLALNEQFF. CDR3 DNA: TGTGCCAGCTCACCGGGACTAGCCCTCAATGAGCAGTTCTTC.

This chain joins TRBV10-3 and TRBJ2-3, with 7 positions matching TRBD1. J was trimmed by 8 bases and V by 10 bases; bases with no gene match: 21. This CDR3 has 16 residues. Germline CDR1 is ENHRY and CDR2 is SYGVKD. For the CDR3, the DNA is TGTGCCACAGGAAGCGACGACAGGGTGATCGTCGGTACGCAGTATTTT. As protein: CATGSDDRVIVGTQYF.

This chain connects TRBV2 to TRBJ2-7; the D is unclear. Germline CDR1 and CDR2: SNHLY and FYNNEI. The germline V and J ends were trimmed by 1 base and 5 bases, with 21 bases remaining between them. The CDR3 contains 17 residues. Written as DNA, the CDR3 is TGTGCCAGCAGTGAAGGGCGGCTGCGGAGTTCGGATCACGAGCAGTACTTC. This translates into CASSEGRLRSSDHEQYF.

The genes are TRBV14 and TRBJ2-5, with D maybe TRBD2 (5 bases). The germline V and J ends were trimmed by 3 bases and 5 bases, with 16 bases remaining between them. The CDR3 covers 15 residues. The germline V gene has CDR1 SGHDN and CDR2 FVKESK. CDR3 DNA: TGTGCCAGCAGCCAGGGAGTCCGTATTGGGGAGACCCAGTACTTC. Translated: CASSQGVRIGETQYF.

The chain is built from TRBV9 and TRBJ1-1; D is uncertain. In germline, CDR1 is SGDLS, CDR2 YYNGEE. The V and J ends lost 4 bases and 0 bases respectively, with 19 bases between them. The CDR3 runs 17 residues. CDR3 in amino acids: CASSPSLRFTLNTEAFF. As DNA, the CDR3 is TGTGCCAGCAGCCCTTCTCTTAGATTTACGCTGAACACTGAAGCTTTCTTT.

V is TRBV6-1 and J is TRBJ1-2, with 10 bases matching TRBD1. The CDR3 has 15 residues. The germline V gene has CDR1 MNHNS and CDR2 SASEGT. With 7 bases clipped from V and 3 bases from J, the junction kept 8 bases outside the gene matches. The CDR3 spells CASTGQGSRDYGYTF. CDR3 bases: TGTGCCAGCACGGGACAGGGGTCTCGTGACTATGGCTACACCTTC.